Presented here are 25 T cell receptor beta chains from one specimen sequenced in a study of human T cells and chemical hapten exposure. TCRdb re-called the RACE reads with MiXCR, one entry per CDR3 protein. The sample lists a few hundred thousand distinct CDR3 sequences; 5.5% were seen once. The time point: pre-sensitization, week 0. This sample's treatment: therapeutic diphenylcyclopropenone sensitization with weekly scalp DPC. The material was whole blood, obtained in connection with sensitization to the hapten diphenylcyclopropenone (DPC). These receptors were collected from a young woman with alopecia areata. Some clones in this sample may be carry-over from other donors' samples.

There are many counts of this clonotype. The chain joins TRBV12-3 or TRBV12-4 to TRBJ2-3; the D is unclear. The CDR3 covers 12 residues. V was cut by 7 bases and J by 2 bases, with 7 bases left in between. For the CDR3, the DNA is TGTGCCAGCACCCGGAACACAGATACGCAGTATTTT. Translated, it gives CASTRNTDTQYF.

Many counts were recorded for this clonotype. This chain joins TRBV21-1 and TRBJ2-6; TRBD2, the table's D call, lacks a check against the DNA. TRBV21-1 is a documented pseudogene. The CDR3 consists of 17 residues. The DNA of the CDR3 is TGTGCCAGCAGCCCCAGAGAGAGGGCCTATGGGGCCAACGTCCTGACTTTC. It translates to CASSPRERAYGANVLTF.

This clonotype has at least ten counts. The genes are TRBV4-2 and TRBJ2-7; TRBD1 is a possible D gene (6 bases). Germline lookup yields CDR1 LGHNA and CDR2 YNFKEQ. V shed 4 bases and J shed 6 bases, with 25 bases lying between them. The CDR3 spans 17 residues. The CDR3 coding sequence is TGTGCCAGCAGCCGCCGATCTTCCGGATTGGGGGCGTCCGAGCAGTACTTC. Protein product: CASSRRSSGLGASEQYF.

The table lists this clonotype with many counts. CDR3 sequence (DNA): TGTGCCAGCAAGGCTGCCGACACAGATACGCAGTATTTT. This translates into CASKAADTDTQYF. The chain is built from TRBV28 and TRBJ2-3; D call uncertain. The CDR3 runs 13 residues. V gave up 7 bases and J gave up 2 bases, with 10 bases separating them. Germline V gives CDR1 MDHEN, CDR2 SYDVKM.

By sample share, this clonotype is medium-sized. V is TRBV20-1 and J is TRBJ2-2; TRBD2 agrees at 7 bases. V was pared by 6 bases and J by 3 bases, with 13 bases of the junction left unmatched. Germline loops: CDR1 DFQATT, CDR2 SNEGSKA (reference sequence). The CDR3 consists of 16 residues. CDR3: CSARPLGAGDTGELFF. CDR3 sequence (DNA): TGCAGTGCGAGGCCTCTTGGGGCGGGGGACACCGGGGAGCTGTTTTTT.

This clonotype has just a few counts. The chain combines TRBV6-2 or TRBV6-3 with TRBJ2-2, with D possibly being TRBD2 (6 bases). Germline loops: CDR1 MNHEY, CDR2 SVGEGT. Trimming pared 6 bases from V and 4 bases from J, leaving 12 bases between. CDR3 size: 14 residues. This CDR3 reads CASREDYPTGELFF. CDR3 nucleotide sequence: TGTGCCAGCAGAGAGGACTACCCCACCGGGGAGCTGTTTTTT.

The V gene is TRBV7-9, the J gene TRBJ1-1; no definite D call. Germline V gene data show CDR1 as SEHNR and CDR2 as FQNEAQ (reference sequence). This CDR3 has 11 amino acids. Trimming left V 5 bases short and J 10 bases short, with 11 bases between. The CDR3 nucleotides are TGTGCCAGCAGCCCGACCCGCGTAGCTTTCTTT. Its translation: CASSPTRVAFF.

This clonotype was found a few times. J is TRBJ1-1 and V is TRBV4-3, with 7 bases matching TRBD1. Germline CDR1 and CDR2: LGHNA and YSLEER. This CDR3 is 16 amino acids long. The V segment lost 1 base and the J segment 5 bases; nucleotides outside the gene matches: 10. Here the CDR3 reads CASSQGDDRVRTEAFF. CDR3 nucleotides: TGCGCCAGCAGCCAAGGTGATGACAGGGTAAGGACTGAAGCTTTCTTT.

The chain is built from TRBV7-2 and TRBJ2-3; D might be TRBD1 (5 bases). Germline V gives CDR1 SGHTA, CDR2 FQGNSA. The CDR3 length is 16 residues. V shed 5 bases and J shed 1 base, with 16 bases lying between them. This chain's CDR3 is CASSPLVARGTDTQYF. DNA for the CDR3: TGTGCCAGCAGCCCCCTAGTGGCCAGGGGCACAGATACGCAGTATTTT.

This chain joins TRBV12-3 or TRBV12-4 and TRBJ2-3, with 7 positions matching TRBD2. The CDR3 is made up of 16 amino acids. With V trimmed by 5 bases and J by 4 bases, 12 bases remained unmatched. As DNA, the CDR3 is TGTGCCAGCAGTCCCGTCTCCGGGGAGGGGCCAGATACGCAGTATTTT. It codes for CASSPVSGEGPDTQYF.

The rearrangement links TRBV20-1 to TRBJ1-6, with 7 positions matching TRBD1. The CDR3 has 15 amino acids. Germline V CDR1 and CDR2: DFQATT, SNEGSKA (reference sequence). After removal of 3 bases from V and 7 bases from J, the junction contained 9 bases not matched to a gene. The CDR3 coding sequence is TGCAGTGCTAGTGCAGGGGGGCGCCAGAATTCACCCCTCCACTTT. Encoded protein: CSASAGGRQNSPLHF.

This chain uses TRBV11-2 with TRBJ2-1, with a possible D match to TRBD1 (8 bases). The CDR3 contains 15 residues. Germline CDR1 and CDR2: SGHAT and FQNNGV. The ends were cut back, 1 base at V and 9 bases at J, with 16 bases in the middle. CDR3 residues: CASSLGTGRAFEQFF. In nucleotides, the CDR3 is TGTGCCAGCAGCTTAGGGACAGGGAGGGCCTTTGAGCAGTTCTTC.

This clonotype was observed many times. CDR3 nucleotide sequence: TGTGCCAGCAGTTACTCGAGGACTAGCGGGGCAATCAACTCCTACGAGCAGTACTTC. It specifies CASSYSRTSGAINSYEQYF. The chain links TRBV6-2 or TRBV6-3 to TRBJ2-7, with 12 positions matching TRBD2. With V trimmed by 0 bases and J by 0 bases, 9 bases remained unmatched. This CDR3 contains 19 residues. Germline lookup yields CDR1 MNHEY and CDR2 SVGEGT.

In this sample, this clonotype turned up many times. This sequence joins TRBV7-2 and TRBJ1-6; TRBD1 is a possible D gene (6 bases). CDR3 length equals 13 residues. The V end was cut by 5 bases, the J end by 12 bases, with 14 bases between. Germline V gene sequence: CDR1 SGHTA, CDR2 FQGNSA. CDR3 sequence (DNA): TGTGCCAGCAGCGTCTTGGGGGGCCGACCCCTCCACTTT. This encodes CASSVLGGRPLHF.

The CDR3 region is CASSHPAGGIHNEQFF. The CDR3 DNA is TGTGCCAGCAGCCATCCGGCAGGGGGAATCCACAATGAGCAGTTCTTC. The chain employs TRBV4-2 and TRBJ2-1, with TRBD1 identical over 7 bases. V lost 3 bases and J lost 5; bases outside the gene matches: 10. The germline gives CDR1 LGHNA, CDR2 YNFKEQ. There are 16 residues in the CDR3.

The V gene is TRBV5-4, the J gene TRBJ1-1; no reliable D call. Germline V CDR1 and CDR2: SGHNT, YYREEE (reference sequence). V lost 1 base and J 1 base, leaving 5 bases between the germline ends. The CDR3 extends over 13 amino acids. The CDR3 spells CASSLIGNTEAFF. DNA of the CDR3: TGTGCCAGCAGCTTGATCGGGAACACTGAAGCTTTCTTT.

The chain recombines TRBV6-1 with TRBJ1-4; perhaps TRBD1 as D (5 bases). The CDR3 is 15 amino acids. V was cut by 0 bases and J by 8 bases, with 13 bases left in between. Germline CDR1 is MNHNS and CDR2 is SASEGT. The CDR3 protein is CASSEAGLITEKLFF. The CDR3 DNA is TGTGCCAGCAGTGAAGCGGGGCTGATTACGGAAAAACTGTTTTTT.

This clonotype was counted only a few times. The chain combines TRBV4-3 with TRBJ1-3; 9 bases map to TRBD1. The J segment lost 4 bases and the V segment lost 4 bases, leaving 5 bases of the junction unmatched. Germline CDR1 is LGHNA and CDR2 is YSLEER. This CDR3 has 15 residues. In DNA form, the CDR3 reads TGCGCCAGCAGCCGAGACAGGGGGTACGGAAACACCATATATTTT. It specifies CASSRDRGYGNTIYF.

Ten or more counts support this clonotype. The rearrangement uses TRBV20-1 and TRBJ2-3; no reliable D call. The CDR3 is 12 residues long. The V gene's germline CDR1 is DFQATT and CDR2 SNEGSKA (reference sequence). This CDR3 reads CSPGTDTDTQYF. CDR3 nucleotide sequence: TGCAGCCCAGGCACAGACACAGATACGCAGTATTTT.

The CDR3 region has the DNA TGTGCCAGCAGCCAAGCGGGGGGAAGGAGCAATCAGCCCCAGCATTTT. This translates into CASSQAGGRSNQPQHF. V gene TRBV3-1 combines with J gene TRBJ1-5; D possibly corresponds to TRBD1 (5 bases). This CDR3 is 16 amino acids long. Per germline, CDR1 LGHDT and CDR2 YNNKEL (reference sequence). The germline V and J ends were trimmed by 1 base and 1 base, with 11 bases remaining between them. The whole variable domain, remainder taken from reference TRBV3-1 and TRBJ1-5, is DTAVSQTPKYLVTQMGNDKSIKCEQNLGHDTMYWYKQDSKKFLKIMFSYNNKELIINETVPNRFSPKSPDKAHLNLHINSLELGDSAVYFCASSQAGGRSNQPQHFGDGTRLSIL.

This clonotype was recorded at least ten times. This chain links TRBV20-1 with TRBJ1-2; D uncertain. Germline-derived CDR1 and CDR2 are DFQATT and SNEGSKA (reference sequence). Between the trimmed V and J ends, which lost 6 bases and 2 bases, there was a span of 16 bases. The CDR3 runs to 14 residues. The CDR3 DNA sequence: TGCAGTGCCGATATCGGCGGTGGGAACTATGGCTACACCTTC. Translation: CSADIGGGNYGYTF.

This sequence joins TRBV5-6 and TRBJ2-4; no reliable D call. This CDR3 is built from 17 residues. Trimming took 2 bases from V and 0 from J, leaving 15 bases between them. Germline V lookup: CDR1 SGHDT, CDR2 YYEEEE. In DNA form, the CDR3 reads TGTGCCAGCAGCTTTTCTGTCGGAGAAATAGCCAAAAACATTCAGTACTTC. It translates to CASSFSVGEIAKNIQYF.

The chain uses TRBV5-6 and TRBJ2-3; 11 nucleotides align to TRBD1. This CDR3 has 16 amino acids. V trimming: 0 bases; J trimming: 5 bases; junction bases outside the gene matches: 5. In germline, CDR1 is SGHDT, CDR2 YYEEEE. Here the CDR3 DNA reads TGTGCCAGCAGCTTGGAGCAAGGGACAGGGGGAGATACGCAGTATTTT. This codes for CASSLEQGTGGDTQYF.

This clonotype was seen repeatedly, ten times or more. The CDR3 reads CASSRRTSGRKDTQYF. In nucleotides, the CDR3 is TGCGCCAGCAGCCGGAGGACTAGCGGACGGAAAGATACGCAGTATTTT. This chain links TRBV4-3 with TRBJ2-3; TRBD2 aligns across 10 bases. Germline V lookup: CDR1 LGHNA, CDR2 YSLEER. Trimming removed 4 bases from V and 5 bases from J; junction bases left unmatched: 9. This CDR3 spans 16 amino acids.

In its sample, this clonotype was seen a few times. The chain recombines TRBV5-1 with TRBJ2-5; 8 nucleotides agree with TRBD2. The CDR3 is 14 amino acids. V shed 7 bases and J 5 bases; nucleotides not matched to a gene: 10. CDR1 SGHRS and CDR2 YFSETQ come from the germline V gene. CDR3 region: CASRPGLEGETQYF. The CDR3 bases are TGCGCCAGCCGGCCGGGACTAGAGGGCGAGACCCAGTACTTC.